This section outlines one T cell receptor (beta chain) sequence together with its context. Trimming pared 5 bases from V and 1 base from J, leaving 13 bases between. The length of the CDR3 is 15 residues. Looked up from germline, CDR1 is SGHTA and CDR2 is FQGTGA. This table comes from immunoSEQ multiplex PCR, and its TCRdb copy is limited to in-frame clones, with some not included. The table shows some 400,000 clones, with approximately 95% occurring only once. This record belongs to a study of shared T cell receptors in the human thymus. The chain employs TRBV7-3 and TRBJ2-3; TRBD2 is a possible D gene (6 bases). The source material was thymocytes. This TCR was sampled from a human donor. Here the CDR3 DNA reads TGTGCCAGCAGCCCAGGCGCTAGCGGCACAGATACGCAGTATTTT. Translation gives CASSPGASGTDTQYF.